This entry lists 23 T cell receptor beta chains sequenced from one sample in a study of blood T cells in healthy people across ages. Alongside a J-beta primer mix, a sample-barcoded 5' primer served in a second PCR lasting 7 to 11 cycles. Via MiXCR, TCRdb re-called the 5' RACE reads, giving one row per CDR3 protein. The sample lists some 640,000 distinct CDR3 sequences; approximately 30% were seen once. Sequenced input: blood. The receptors were sampled from a woman aged 80 or over in good health.

The rearrangement joins TRBV6-2 or TRBV6-3 to TRBJ1-2; tentative D call: TRBD1 (6 bases). CDR3 size: 15 residues. V lost 6 bases, J lost 6 bases, and 20 bases lay in between. Germline loops: CDR1 MNHEY, CDR2 SVGEGT. The DNA for the CDR3 is TGTGCCAGCAGCGATGGATATCAGGGGAGGGATGGCTACACCTTC. Amino acids: CASSDGYQGRDGYTF.

This sequence joins TRBV4-3 and TRBJ1-3, with D maybe TRBD1 (6 bases). There are 17 residues in the CDR3. The germline gives CDR1 LGHNA, CDR2 YSLEER. The V end lost 2 bases, the J end lost 0 bases, and 14 bases lay between the germline ends. DNA of the CDR3: TGCGCCAGCAGCCAAACGGCAGGGGAGAGCTCTGGAAACACCATATATTTT. This sequence encodes CASSQTAGESSGNTIYF.

This clonotype was observed many times. The V gene is TRBV20-1, the J gene TRBJ2-7; 7 bases map to TRBD2. CDR1 and CDR2 from the germline V gene are DFQATT and SNEGSKA (reference sequence). Unmatched junction bases numbered 1, after V lost 0 bases and J lost 2 bases. The CDR3 consists of 13 residues. CDR3 amino acids: CSARDGRTYEQYF. The CDR3 DNA reads TGCAGTGCTAGAGACGGGAGGACCTACGAGCAGTACTTC.

This clonotype has at least ten counts. The chain employs TRBV5-6 and TRBJ2-4; D is undetermined. Between the trimmed V and J ends, which lost 2 bases and 0 bases, there was a span of 15 bases. Per the germline V gene, CDR1 is SGHDT and CDR2 is YYEEEE. The CDR3 loop spans 17 amino acids. This CDR3 reads CASSFWAISLAKNIQYF. CDR3 coding DNA: TGTGCCAGCAGCTTCTGGGCCATCAGCCTAGCCAAAAACATTCAGTACTTC.

The chain couples TRBV28 to TRBJ1-4; 10 nucleotides match TRBD1. This CDR3 is built from 16 residues. Germline values: CDR1 MDHEN, CDR2 SYDVKM. V lost 2 bases, J lost 8 bases, and 8 bases stayed unmatched. The CDR3 loop is CASSLPFGTGAEKLFF. As DNA, the CDR3 is TGTGCCAGCAGTTTACCCTTCGGGACAGGGGCAGAAAAACTGTTTTTT.

Many counts were recorded for this clonotype. The chain links TRBV6-5 to TRBJ2-1, with D maybe TRBD1 (5 bases). Trimming took off 8 bases at V and 4 bases at J, with 9 bases between the two ends. The germline gives CDR1 MNHEY, CDR2 SVGAGI. This CDR3 comprises 12 residues. As DNA, the CDR3 is TGTGCCAGCGCAGGGCTATACAATGAGCAGTTCTTC. As protein: CASAGLYNEQFF.

This clonotype has a count of ten or more. This sequence joins TRBV19 and TRBJ1-5; the D gene is possibly TRBD1 (6 bases). CDR3 length: 13 amino acids. Trimming cost V 7 bases and J 9 bases, with 16 bases left between them. Germline CDR1 LNHDA, CDR2 SQIVND (reference sequence). CDR3 in DNA: TGTGCCAGTACCATAACAGGGACCGGGCCCCAGCATTTT. It specifies CASTITGTGPQHF.

This clonotype was seen only a few times. A much larger clone is a single base away; this may be a read error. CDR3 residues: CASKAQETQYF. The DNA for the CDR3 is TGTGCCAGCAAAGCCCAAGAGACCCAGTACTTC. The rearrangement links TRBV6-5 to TRBJ2-5, with unresolved D. The germline CDR1 and CDR2 sequences are MNHEY and SVGAGI. Trimming pared 7 bases from V and 1 base from J, leaving 4 bases between. The CDR3 has 11 amino acids.

This clonotype was observed at least ten times. The V and J genes are TRBV6-2 or TRBV6-3 and TRBJ2-3; no definite D call. Trimming took off 6 bases at V and 2 bases at J, with 18 bases between the two ends. There are 16 residues in the CDR3. Per the germline V gene, CDR1 is MNHEY and CDR2 is SVGEGT. The CDR3 protein is CASRLARGLVTDTQYF. DNA for the CDR3: TGTGCCAGCAGGCTGGCACGAGGATTAGTCACAGATACGCAGTATTTT.

About this clonotype: Mismatch with germline at one junction end may stem from a read error. CDR3 residues: CASKTRIGGNTGKLFF. CDR3 in DNA: TGTGCCAGCAAGACGCGAATAGGGGGGAACACCGGGAAGCTGTTTTTT. The chain recombines TRBV6-1 with TRBJ2-2; TRBD1 or TRBD2 may be the D gene (6 bases each). Germline loops: CDR1 MNHNS, CDR2 SASEGT. This CDR3 has 16 residues.

This clonotype was counted at least ten times. A clone one base away is much larger, so this may be a read error. This rearrangement joins TRBV2 to TRBJ2-7; TRBD2 agrees at 9 bases. CDR3 length equals 17 residues. The V segment lost 3 bases and the J segment 7 bases; nucleotides outside the gene matches: 16. Germline CDR1 is SNHLY and CDR2 is FYNNEI. CDR3 nucleotides: TGTGCCAGCAGTGAGGCTAGCGGGGTCCCACTCGACAATGAGCAGTACTTC. This codes for CASSEASGVPLDNEQYF.

The table lists this clonotype with many counts. This rearrangement joins TRBV30 to TRBJ1-2, with TRBD1 identical over 12 bases. Germline CDR1 and CDR2: GTSNPN and SVGIG (reference sequence). This CDR3 region has 14 residues. V dropped 7 bases and J dropped 3; count of bases not matched to a gene: 6. CDR3 loop: CASPGTGGHYGYTF. The CDR3 region has the DNA TGTGCCTCCCCCGGGACAGGGGGCCACTATGGCTACACCTTC. Drawing the rest from reference TRBV30 and TRBJ1-2, the complete variable domain is SQTIHQWPATLVQPVGSPLSLECTVEGTSNPNLYWYRQAAGRGLQLLFYSVGIGQISSEVPQNLSASRPQDRQFILSSKKLLLSDSGFYLCASPGTGGHYGYTFGSGTRLTVV.

This clonotype came up many times. The rearrangement uses TRBV10-3 and TRBJ2-3; D is undetermined. The germline V and J ends were trimmed by 1 base and 0 bases, with 11 bases remaining between them. This CDR3 has 16 amino acids. CDR1 is ENHRY and CDR2 is SYGVKD in the germline V gene. The CDR3 protein is CAISEYGGTSTDTQYF. CDR3 coding DNA: TGTGCCATCAGTGAGTACGGCGGAACTAGCACAGATACGCAGTATTTT.

This clonotype was seen ten or more times. The J gene is TRBJ2-1, the V gene TRBV7-3, with D perhaps given as TRBD1 or TRBD2 (5 bases each). The CDR3 is made up of 17 amino acids. The germline V and J ends were trimmed by 3 bases and 4 bases, with 19 bases remaining between them. The germline gives CDR1 SGHTA, CDR2 FQGTGA. CDR3 sequence: CASSFQIRDGLYNEQFF. The CDR3 region has the DNA TGTGCCAGCAGCTTCCAAATCCGGGACGGACTTTACAATGAGCAGTTCTTC.

This clonotype was seen more than once but under ten times. This sequence joins TRBV5-6 and TRBJ1-1; D not certain. The CDR3 runs 16 residues. V was pared by 4 bases and J by 5 bases, with 21 bases between. CDR1 and CDR2 from the germline V gene are SGHDT and YYEEEE. The CDR3 DNA is TGTGCCAGCAGCCAACCGCCCGGGCCAGGACGTACTGAAGCTTTCTTT. It yields the protein CASSQPPGPGRTEAFF.

This clonotype was counted only a few times. This chain joins TRBV19 and TRBJ2-5; D may be TRBD1 (5 bases). The V and J ends lost 3 bases and 2 bases respectively, with 10 bases between them. Per the germline V gene, CDR1 is LNHDA and CDR2 is SQIVND (reference sequence). This CDR3 spans 14 amino acids. The CDR3 spells CASSMWTNQETQYF. The CDR3 DNA sequence: TGTGCCAGTAGTATGTGGACAAATCAAGAGACCCAGTACTTC.

The chain combines TRBV7-2 with TRBJ2-3; 7 bases agree with TRBD2. Germline values: CDR1 SGHTA, CDR2 FQGNSA. The CDR3 spans 16 residues. The ends lost 3 bases at V and 1 base at J; junction bases unmatched: 7. For the CDR3, the DNA is TGTGCCAGCAGCTTTTTGGCGGGAGAAGGCACAGATACGCAGTATTTT. Translation gives CASSFLAGEGTDTQYF.

With regard to this clonotype: A read error may produce the germline difference seen at one junction end. The chain recombines TRBV12-3 or TRBV12-4 with TRBJ2-3; 9 bases match TRBD2. CDR3 size: 16 residues. CDR3 nucleotide sequence: TGTGCCAGCAGCGTCCATGGCGGGGGGGGAACAGATGCGCAATATTTT. It specifies CASSVHGGGGTDAQYF.

This clonotype was recorded a few times. CDR3 sequence reads: CSARVGGQNTGELFF. In DNA form, the CDR3 reads TGCAGTGCTAGAGTAGGGGGCCAGAACACCGGGGAGCTGTTTTTT. The rearrangement joins TRBV20-1 to TRBJ2-2, with 7 nucleotides matching TRBD1. CDR3 size: 15 residues. CDR1 is DFQATT, CDR2 SNEGSKA, per germline (reference sequence). J gave up 1 base and V 1 base, and 3 bases lay outside the gene matches.

This clonotype has only a few counts. CDR3 DNA sequence: TGTGCCAGCAGCCGTGGGGCCGGGACAAGATCAAGCTCCTATAATTCACCCCTCCACTTT. This sequence encodes CASSRGAGTRSSSYNSPLHF. This chain joins TRBV6-1 and TRBJ1-6; possible D gene TRBD1, 6 bases. The germline gives CDR1 MNHNS, CDR2 SASEGT. CDR3 length: 20 residues. V lost 6 bases to trimming and J lost 0 bases, with 24 bases between them.

In its sample, this clonotype was seen many times. This rearrangement joins TRBV5-1 to TRBJ2-7; possibly TRBD1 or TRBD2 for D (6 bases each). Trimming took off 3 bases at V and 10 bases at J, with 20 bases between the two ends. There are 14 residues in the CDR3. Germline CDR1 is SGHRS and CDR2 is YFSETQ. CDR3 DNA: TGCGCCAGCAGCTCCGGTGGGGGCAGCGGGTCCCAGTACTTC. Residues: CASSSGGGSGSQYF.

This clonotype was observed at least ten times. The CDR3 nucleotides are TGTGCCAGCAGCTTAACCGGGGTCGCCTACAATGAGCAGTTCTTC. This encodes CASSLTGVAYNEQFF. V usage is TRBV7-3 and J usage is TRBJ2-1, with a possible D match to TRBD2 (5 bases). The CDR3 sequence is 15 residues long. Germline lookup yields CDR1 SGHTA and CDR2 FQGTGA. The V gene lost 0 bases and the J gene lost 2 bases, with 8 bases spanning the gap.

The chain recombines TRBV20-1 with TRBJ2-1, with D maybe TRBD2 (6 bases). The ends were cut back, 1 base at V and 0 bases at J, with 13 bases in the middle. Germline values: CDR1 DFQATT, CDR2 SNEGSKA (reference sequence). The CDR3 runs 16 residues. CDR3 loop: CSARAGADSSYNEQFF. The CDR3 region has the DNA TGCAGTGCTAGAGCGGGAGCAGACAGCTCCTACAATGAGCAGTTCTTC.